This T cell receptor beta chain derives from a study of early T cells in non-severe SARS-CoV-2 infection. Study summary: Bulk RNA from unsorted whole blood was sequenced; chains were unpaired.

This CDR3 region has 14 residues. V lost 2 bases, J lost 5 bases, and 12 bases lay in between. From germline, CDR1 is MNHEY and CDR2 SVGAGI. General observations from the study: Anti-spike CD8 responses were favored by VDJdb matching, which missed private and CD4 specificities.

This clonotype has just a few counts. Antigen: not known. The TCR library protocol was used to attach unique molecular identifiers. These identifiers were attached to individual cDNA molecules. Each CDR3 protein is one row after TCRdb ran MiXCR on the 5' RACE reads. The sample includes tens of thousands of distinct CDR3 sequences, about 16% of them seen just once. This sequence originates from an adult who was a healthcare worker with PCR-confirmed SARS-CoV-2 infection or an uninfected control (not recorded which). The chain has TRBV6-5 and TRBJ2-5, with a tentative D call TRBD2 (6 bases). The sample in question was whole blood, obtained at baseline. CDR3 in amino acids: CASSYRVRGETQYF. The CDR3 nucleotides are TGTGCCAGCAGTTACCGGGTCCGGGGGGAGACCCAGTACTTC.